This T cell receptor (beta chain) was identified during a study of CD8+ T cells in alopecia areata. The V gene's germline CDR1 is SGHRS and CDR2 YFSETQ. The germline V and J ends were trimmed by 2 bases and 1 base, with 6 bases remaining between them. This CDR3 contains 13 residues. Points on this clone: The antigen is undetermined.

General study results and limits: In lesional scalp, particularly from alopecia totalis/universalis, clonality was higher than in normal scalp.

Extracted RNA was reverse transcribed into cDNA, the sequencing template. Sequencing used immunoSEQ multiplex PCR; TCRdb keeps in-frame clones, though not all of them. The sample consists of approximately 89,000 clones, 51% of them appearing once. Source material: NKG2D-high CD8+ T cells sorted from blood. The genes are TRBV5-1 and TRBJ1-1; D is ambiguous. The receptor's source is a human donor with alopecia areata. The DNA for the CDR3 is TGCGCCAGCAGCTTATCTACGAACACTGAAGCTTTCTTT. Translated: CASSLSTNTEAFF. Full variable domain (remainder filled in from reference TRBV5-1 and TRBJ1-1): KAGVTQTPRYLIKTRGQQVTLSCSPISGHRSVSWYQQTPGQGLQFLFEYFSETQRNKGNFPGRFSGRQFSNSRSEMNVSTLELGDSALYLCASSLSTNTEAFFGQGTRLTVV.